These 29 T cell receptor beta chains share one sample of origin, sequenced in a study of blood T cell repertoires in COVID-19. Method: immunoSEQ multiplex PCR; TCRdb's copy keeps in-frame clones and lacks some. The data hold fewer than 60,000 clones, with 70% to 85% observed a single time. Sequences were obtained from peripheral blood. These TCRs come from a man aged 55 to 70 with acute or convalescent COVID-19.

V is TRBV9 and J is TRBJ2-7, with 10 nucleotides matching TRBD1. With V trimmed by 3 bases and J by 3 bases, 6 bases remained unmatched. In germline, CDR1 is SGDLS, CDR2 YYNGEE. The CDR3 spans 15 residues. DNA for the CDR3: TGTGCCAGCAGCGCATCGACAGGGGGCTTCTACGAGCAGTACTTC. Its translation: CASSASTGGFYEQYF. The whole variable domain, remainder taken from reference TRBV9 and TRBJ2-7, is DSGVTQTPKHLITATGQRVTLRCSPRSGDLSVYWYQQSLDQGLQFLIQYYNGEERAKGNILERFSAQQFPDLHSELNLSSLELGDSALYFCASSASTGGFYEQYFGPGTRLTVT.

This clone is medium-sized. The chain employs TRBV5-4 and TRBJ1-2; unclear D gene. Trimming took 3 bases from V and 5 from J, leaving 14 bases between them. The germline gives CDR1 SGHNT, CDR2 YYREEE (reference sequence). The CDR3 runs to 14 residues. CDR3 nucleotides: TGTGCCAGCAGCTCCTCCCCAGCGGAGTATGGCTACACCTTC. Encoded protein: CASSSSPAEYGYTF. The full variable domain, rest sourced from reference TRBV5-4 and TRBJ1-2, is ETGVTQSPTHLIKTRGQQVTLRCSSQSGHNTVSWYQQALGQGPQFIFQYYREEENGRGNFPPRFSGLQFPNYSSELNVNALELDDSALYLCASSSSPAEYGYTFGSGTRLTVV.

The chain couples TRBV7-3 to TRBJ2-1; 7 bases agree with TRBD1. There are 14 residues in the CDR3. CDR1 and CDR2 (germline): SGHTA, FQGTGA. J was trimmed by 5 bases and V by 7 bases; bases with no gene match: 8. CDR3 coding DNA: TGTGCCAGCACAGGACAGGTTGGGGACAATGAGCAGTTCTTC. Translating gives CASTGQVGDNEQFF. The whole variable domain, filled in from reference TRBV7-3 and TRBJ2-1, reads GAGVSQTPSNKVTEKGKYVELRCDPISGHTALYWYRQSLGQGPEFLIYFQGTGAADDSGLPNDRFFAVRPEGSVSTLKIQRTERGDSAVYLCASTGQVGDNEQFFGPGTRLTVL.

The genes are TRBV18 and TRBJ2-1, with 8 bases aligning to TRBD1. The CDR3 is 16 amino acids. Per the germline V gene, CDR1 is KGHSH and CDR2 is LQKENI. V lost 3 bases and J lost 6; bases outside the gene matches: 10. CDR3 amino acids: CASSPIPGQDFNEQFF. The CDR3 DNA reads TGTGCCAGCTCACCTATACCGGGACAGGATTTCAATGAGCAGTTCTTC.

The chain is built from TRBV28 and TRBJ1-5; D possibly corresponds to TRBD1 (5 bases). V shed 3 bases and J shed 0 bases, with 9 bases lying between them. The CDR3 is 15 amino acids. Germline CDR1 and CDR2: MDHEN and SYDVKM. CDR3 DNA: TGTGCCAGCAGTTTTGGACACATTAGCAATCAGCCCCAGCATTTT. Translated: CASSFGHISNQPQHF.

This chain joins TRBV6-5 and TRBJ1-2; tentatively, D is TRBD1 (6 bases). Per germline, CDR1 MNHEY and CDR2 SVGAGI. The CDR3 contains 15 residues. The germline V and J ends were trimmed by 6 bases and 5 bases, with 19 bases remaining between them. CDR3 sequence: CASRPTLGQNYGYTF. CDR3 DNA: TGTGCCAGCAGACCCACCTTAGGACAGAATTATGGCTACACCTTC.

The chain combines TRBV18 with TRBJ1-1, with TRBD1 matching 11 bases. Germline CDR1 and CDR2: KGHSH and LQKENI. With V trimmed by 1 base and J by 11 bases, 3 bases remained unmatched. The CDR3 consists of 13 residues. The CDR3 sequence is CASSPRGQGEAFF. CDR3 nucleotide sequence: TGTGCCAGCTCACCACGGGGACAGGGGGAGGCTTTCTTT.

This clone appeared a single time. The gene calls are TRBV18 and TRBJ1-5; 8 positions agree with TRBD1. J gave up 0 bases and V 2 bases, and 0 bases lay outside the gene matches. This CDR3 is 15 amino acids long. CDR1 is KGHSH and CDR2 is LQKENI in the germline V gene. The CDR3 reads CASSPGTGSNQPQHF. CDR3 bases: TGTGCCAGCTCACCAGGGACAGGTAGCAATCAGCCCCAGCATTTT.

This chain's CDR3 is CASSPGQVGKEQYF. CDR3 DNA: TGTGCCAGCAGTCCAGGACAGGTTGGAAAAGAGCAGTACTTC. The V call is TRBV7-9, the J call TRBJ2-7; 7 bases line up with TRBD1. The J segment lost 7 bases and the V segment lost 6 bases, leaving 12 bases of the junction unmatched. Germline assignment: CDR1 SEHNR and CDR2 FQNEAQ (reference sequence). The CDR3 covers 14 residues. The full variable domain, completed using reference TRBV7-9 and TRBJ2-7, is DTGVSQNPRHKITKRGQNVTFRCDPISEHNRLYWYRQTLGQGPEFLTYFQNEAQLEKSRLLSDRFSAERPKGSFSTLEIQRTEQGDSAMYLCASSPGQVGKEQYFGPGTRLTVT.

The chain has TRBV6-5 and TRBJ1-2, with D possibly matching TRBD1 (6 bases). Trimming stripped 6 bases from V and 8 bases from J, with 16 bases between. The CDR3 length is 13 residues. Germline CDR1 and CDR2: MNHEY and SVGAGI. The CDR3, as DNA: TGTGCCAGCAGAGCACAGGGAATTGACGGCTACACCTTC. This gives the protein CASRAQGIDGYTF.

The chain combines TRBV4-1 with TRBJ1-1, with D possibly matching TRBD1 (6 bases). The V end was cut by 6 bases, the J end by 0 bases, with 14 bases between. The CDR3 consists of 15 residues. Germline V gene sequence: CDR1 MGHRA, CDR2 YSYEKL. The CDR3 loop reads CASRYTGPVNTEAFF. In nucleotides, the CDR3 is TGCGCCAGCAGATATACAGGGCCCGTGAACACTGAAGCTTTCTTT.

This clone was detected only a few times. The same CDR3 arises from other DNA sequences in this sample as well. The gene calls are TRBV7-9 and TRBJ1-1; 7 nucleotides agree with TRBD1. Trimming at V came to 5 bases and at J to 4 bases, leaving 4 bases not matched to a gene. This CDR3 contains 13 residues. Germline lookup yields CDR1 SEHNR and CDR2 FQNEAQ (reference sequence). This CDR3 reads CASSRQGGTEAFF. The CDR3, as DNA: TGTGCCAGCAGCCGACAGGGAGGCACTGAAGCTTTCTTT. The whole variable domain, remainder taken from reference TRBV7-9 and TRBJ1-1, is DTGVSQNPRHKITKRGQNVTFRCDPISEHNRLYWYRQTLGQGPEFLTYFQNEAQLEKSRLLSDRFSAERPKGSFSTLEIQRTEQGDSAMYLCASSRQGGTEAFFGQGTRLTVV.

J is TRBJ2-7 and V is TRBV13; 7 positions match TRBD1. Germline lookup yields CDR1 PRHDT and CDR2 FYEKMQ (reference sequence). CDR3 size: 15 residues. V gave up 3 bases and J gave up 0 bases; unmatched junction bases: 5. Here the CDR3 reads CASSFRRQGSYEQYF. The CDR3 DNA sequence: TGTGCCAGCAGCTTCCGGAGACAGGGCTCCTACGAGCAGTACTTC.

This rearrangement joins TRBV30 to TRBJ1-6; no reliable D call. Germline V gives CDR1 GTSNPN, CDR2 SVGIG (reference sequence). Trimming took off 0 bases at V and 8 bases at J, with 8 bases between the two ends. CDR3 size: 13 residues. The CDR3 protein is CAWSVQFYSPLHF. The DNA for the CDR3 is TGTGCCTGGAGTGTACAGTTTTATTCACCCCTCCACTTT.

The chain joins TRBV27 to TRBJ1-5, with D possibly being TRBD1 (5 bases). V was clipped by 6 bases and J by 5 bases, with 11 bases between them. This CDR3 has 13 amino acids. The germline V gene has CDR1 MNHEY and CDR2 SMNVEV (reference sequence). The CDR3 reads CASSTGTYQPQHF. DNA of the CDR3: TGTGCCAGCAGCACCGGGACTTATCAGCCCCAGCATTTT.

The V call is TRBV6-5, the J call TRBJ2-3; possible D gene TRBD2, 7 bases. The ends were cut back, 5 bases at V and 4 bases at J, with 13 bases in the middle. The CDR3 has 14 residues. The V gene's germline CDR1 is MNHEY and CDR2 SVGAGI. The CDR3 coding sequence is TGTGCCAGCAGTCCCGGGGGGCCCCCAGATACGCAGTATTTT. This translates into CASSPGGPPDTQYF.

The chain employs TRBV5-6 and TRBJ2-2, with TRBD2 matching 11 bases. The CDR3 has 16 residues. The V and J ends lost 4 bases and 4 bases, in that order; junction bases with no gene match: 6. Germline loops: CDR1 SGHDT, CDR2 YYEEEE. The CDR3 DNA reads as TGTGCCAGCAGCCTTCTCGGGACTAGCGGCACCGGGGAGCTGTTTTTT. This translates into CASSLLGTSGTGELFF. The whole variable domain, filled in from reference TRBV5-6 and TRBJ2-2, reads DAGVTQSPTHLIKTRGQQVTLRCSPKSGHDTVSWYQQALGQGPQFIFQYYEEEERQRGNFPDRFSGHQFPNYSSELNVNALLLGDSALYLCASSLLGTSGTGELFFGEGSRLTVL.

The DNA for the CDR3 is TGTGCCAGCAGTGAAGCGCAGCGGGGTATCAATGAGCAGTTCTTC. Residues: CASSEAQRGINEQFF. V gene TRBV6-1 combines with J gene TRBJ2-1; 7 bases line up with TRBD2. V gave up 0 bases and J gave up 6 bases; unmatched junction bases: 5. Germline values: CDR1 MNHNS, CDR2 SASEGT. CDR3 length: 15 residues.

A word on this clone: This sample also contains other DNA sequences that code for the same CDR3. The genes are TRBV2 and TRBJ2-1, with 8 nucleotides matching TRBD2. The CDR3 is 18 amino acids. Losses at the gene ends were 9 bases for V and 4 bases for J; bases not matched to a gene: 20. The V gene's germline CDR1 is SNHLY and CDR2 FYNNEI. DNA of the CDR3: TGTGCCAGGGGGGCCGGCGGGGGGATCCTACGACCTTACAATGAGCAGTTCTTC. This translates into CARGAGGGILRPYNEQFF.

V and J are TRBV4-2 and TRBJ2-2, with D perhaps TRBD1 (6 bases). CDR1 is LGHNA, CDR2 YNFKEQ, per germline. V lost 4 bases, J lost 1 base, and 10 bases lay in between. This CDR3 contains 15 residues. CDR3 amino acids: CASSREQGNTGELFF. CDR3 in DNA: TGTGCCAGCAGCCGAGAACAGGGGAACACCGGGGAGCTGTTTTTT.

The rearrangement links TRBV9 to TRBJ2-1; a possible D gene is TRBD2 (6 bases). Germline V CDR1 and CDR2: SGDLS, YYNGEE. The CDR3 totals 15 residues. Trimming took off 4 bases at V and 4 bases at J, with 15 bases between the two ends. The CDR3 bases are TGTGCCAGCAGCCCCGGGGGAGGTTATTACAATGAGCAGTTCTTC. This sequence encodes CASSPGGGYYNEQFF. Full variable domain (rest looked up from reference TRBV9 and TRBJ2-1): DSGVTQTPKHLITATGQRVTLRCSPRSGDLSVYWYQQSLDQGLQFLIQYYNGEERAKGNILERFSAQQFPDLHSELNLSSLELGDSALYFCASSPGGGYYNEQFFGPGTRLTVL.

In DNA, the CDR3 is TGTGCCAGCAGCTTAGACGGACAAAATTCACCCCTCCACTTT. Translating it yields CASSLDGQNSPLHF. V and J are TRBV5-5 and TRBJ1-6, with D possibly being TRBD1 (5 bases). Trimming stripped 2 bases from V and 7 bases from J, with 10 bases between. The CDR3 sequence is 14 residues long. In germline, CDR1 is SGHKS, CDR2 YYEKEE (reference sequence).

This clone was counted a few times. The chain recombines TRBV30 with TRBJ1-1; 7 bases match TRBD1. This CDR3 is 15 amino acids long. Trimming removed 4 bases from V and 1 base from J; junction bases left unmatched: 9. CDR1 GTSNPN and CDR2 SVGIG come from the germline V gene (reference sequence). The CDR3 sequence: CAWNTGQTRNTEAFF. The CDR3 DNA follows: TGTGCCTGGAATACGGGACAGACTAGGAACACTGAAGCTTTCTTT. Full variable domain (outside the CDR3, taken from reference TRBV30 and TRBJ1-1): SQTIHQWPATLVQPVGSPLSLECTVEGTSNPNLYWYRQAAGRGLQLLFYSVGIGQISSEVPQNLSASRPQDRQFILSSKKLLLSDSGFYLCAWNTGQTRNTEAFFGQGTRLTVV.

The V gene is TRBV7-9, the J gene TRBJ1-1, with TRBD1 matching over 7 bases. The germline gives CDR1 SEHNR, CDR2 FQNEAQ (reference sequence). There are 13 residues in the CDR3. The V gene end was trimmed by 5 bases and the J gene end by 2 bases; junction bases not matched to a gene: 2. This CDR3 reads CASSGQVNTEAFF. The DNA of the CDR3 is TGTGCCAGCAGCGGACAGGTCAACACTGAAGCTTTCTTT.

V gene TRBV7-2 combines with J gene TRBJ2-1; 9 bases align to TRBD2. J was trimmed by 10 bases and V by 4 bases; bases with no gene match: 17. The germline V gene encodes CDR1 SGHTA and CDR2 FQGNSA. The CDR3 has 17 residues. DNA of the CDR3: TGTGCCAGCAGCTACCGCTCTAGCGGGGTCCCCCCTAGAGAGCAGTTCTTC. This sequence encodes CASSYRSSGVPPREQFF.

The rearrangement links TRBV18 to TRBJ1-3; 9 bases agree with TRBD1. V dropped 5 bases and J dropped 0; count of bases not matched to a gene: 8. Germline CDR1 reads KGHSH; CDR2 reads LQKENI. The CDR3 has 17 amino acids. Here the CDR3 DNA reads TGTGCCAGCTCAAACAGGGGGCAAACCTTCTCTGGAAACACCATATATTTT. Protein product: CASSNRGQTFSGNTIYF.

This clone turned up a few times. The rearrangement joins TRBV24-1 to TRBJ2-3; 7 nucleotides agree with TRBD1. The germline V gene has CDR1 KGHDR and CDR2 SFDVKD. Trimming cost V 1 base and J 5 bases; bases outside gene matches: 8. The CDR3 spans 16 residues. The chain's CDR3 is CATSDFSTGVQDTQYF. In DNA, the CDR3 is TGTGCCACCAGTGATTTTTCCACAGGGGTTCAAGATACGCAGTATTTT.

The V and J genes are TRBV6-1 and TRBJ1-2; TRBD1 is a possible D gene (6 bases). With 0 bases removed from V and 5 bases from J, the gap between germline ends came to 7 bases. The CDR3 is made up of 13 amino acids. Germline assignment: CDR1 MNHNS and CDR2 SASEGT. CDR3 nucleotide sequence: TGTGCCAGCAGTGAAGCAGGGGGTTATGGCTACACCTTC. It yields the protein CASSEAGGYGYTF.

This clone was observed once. The chain combines TRBV28 with TRBJ1-2; TRBD1 agrees at 10 bases. CDR1 and CDR2 (germline): MDHEN, SYDVKM. The CDR3 consists of 17 residues. V gave up 1 base and J gave up 4 bases; unmatched junction bases: 9. CDR3 loop: CASSLSAGQGLIYGYTF. As DNA, the CDR3 is TGTGCCAGCAGTTTATCGGCGGGACAGGGGCTGATCTATGGCTACACCTTC.